This TCR beta chain appears in the sequencing data of a study of a mutant IDH1 vaccine in newly diagnosed glioma (dated by TCRdb to the early 2020s). As for the study more broadly: Across visits V03 through V10, patients got a total of eight vaccinations, given in weeks 1, 3, 5, 7, 11, 15, 19 and 23. In the chemotherapy-containing groups, vaccination started alongside temozolomide cycles, whereas in patients who had radiotherapy alone it started 4-6 weeks after radiotherapy. Of the roughly 33 treated patients, approximately 62% were male and around 40% were female, and the mean age was approximately 37 years. Prior to enrollment, standard therapy consisting of radiotherapy alone, temozolomide alone, or radiochemotherapy with temozolomide had been administered to patients, with the combination being received by most patients. Peripheral blood was collected at six visits: V03 (baseline), V05, V07, V10, V12 and V13. Longitudinal TCRB deep sequencing was done for roughly 23 treated patients, wherever samples were available for exploratory analyses.

About this clone itself: It has no known antigen specificity. Within one base of it there is no much larger clone, and no base qualities were kept.

Library generation was performed with the immunoSEQ multiplex PCR assay. Following the manufacturer's protocol, the hsTCRB Kit was used to amplify rearranged TCR beta chain sequences. An Illumina MiSeq was used to sequence the TCRB libraries. The authors' analysis ran thus. The proprietary platform of the kit vendor was used for demultiplexing, trimming and gene mapping. TCRdb stores this immuneACCESS table with in-frame sequences only. Part of the clones is absent; in the studies checked, under half of the shortfall reflects unresolved V genes, and no reason is known for the rest. Clone size and the V and J calls come from that table; the DNA yielded D and trimming. Across this sample there are tens of thousands of clones, with about 80% seen only once. Roughly 5.7% of the sample is in the top ten clones. Paper-wide results and their limitations: Across multiple MHC alleles, vaccine-induced immune responses were seen in around 93% of patients. Availability determined which PBMC samples were chosen for TCRB deep sequencing. The authors noted that analyses of patient blood samples could not be reproduced because of sample limitations. Changes in the top peripheral T cell clonotypes picked up by TCRB sequencing did not appear to be linked to pseudoprogression.

In the germline V gene, CDR1 corresponds to MGHRA and CDR2 to YSYEKL. V and J are trimmed by 3 bases and 7 bases, and the gene matches miss 5 bases of the junction. The CDR3, from cysteine to phenylalanine, totals 15 residues. Only the CDR3 DNA is retained, 45 bases long and in frame from the first base. The intended sense of this specimen's time point label: week 11, during vaccination. Each vaccine dose was 300 ug of a 20-mer mutant IDH1 peptide in Montanide, given subcutaneously with topical imiquimod. All donors had newly diagnosed IDH1-mutant astrocytomas of WHO grade 3 or 4 that showed loss of nuclear ATRX. The samples were drawn from NOA16, a multicentre, single-arm, open-label phase I trial in Germany that tested a mutant IDH1 peptide vaccine in humans for the first time. Genomic DNA for TCRB sequencing was extracted from EDTA blood using the DNeasy Blood and Tissue Kit.

This sequence originates from a man aged 45-60 years with glioma. The chain couples TRBV4-1 to TRBJ2-1, with TRBD2 identical over 11 junction bases. The starting material was PBMCs, obtained from a glioma patient whose treatment included an IDH1 peptide vaccine. The DNA reads TGCGCCAGCAGCCAGATAGCGGGAGGGTCGAATGAGCAGTTCTTC. Translated, this is CASSQIAGGSNEQFF.